This T cell receptor (beta chain) was sequenced during a study of OX40 agonist ivuxolimab in advanced cancers. Study-level background: Of the participants, under 50% had some prior anti-PD-1, anti-PD-L1 or anti-CTLA-4 therapy, which was allowed. Three patients got partial responses; one had hepatocellular carcinoma and two had cutaneous melanoma.

Per germline, CDR1 LNHDA and CDR2 SQIVND (reference sequence). V was shortened by 4 bases and J by 0 bases, with 10 bases between the two germline ends. This CDR3 has 14 residues. Clones were read by immunoSEQ multiplex PCR, and TCRdb kept only the in-frame ones, dropping some. The sample contains 92,000 or so clones, more than 80% of which appear only once. The source was CD4+ or CD8+ T cells sorted from blood, collected in a trial of the OX40 agonist ivuxolimab. V is TRBV19 and J is TRBJ2-7, with D unresolved. This TCR came from an adult with an advanced solid tumor such as melanoma, head and neck, liver or kidney cancer. This CDR3 is CASSNQASSYEQYF. CDR3 sequence (DNA): TGTGCCAGTAGTAATCAGGCGAGCTCCTACGAGCAGTACTTC.